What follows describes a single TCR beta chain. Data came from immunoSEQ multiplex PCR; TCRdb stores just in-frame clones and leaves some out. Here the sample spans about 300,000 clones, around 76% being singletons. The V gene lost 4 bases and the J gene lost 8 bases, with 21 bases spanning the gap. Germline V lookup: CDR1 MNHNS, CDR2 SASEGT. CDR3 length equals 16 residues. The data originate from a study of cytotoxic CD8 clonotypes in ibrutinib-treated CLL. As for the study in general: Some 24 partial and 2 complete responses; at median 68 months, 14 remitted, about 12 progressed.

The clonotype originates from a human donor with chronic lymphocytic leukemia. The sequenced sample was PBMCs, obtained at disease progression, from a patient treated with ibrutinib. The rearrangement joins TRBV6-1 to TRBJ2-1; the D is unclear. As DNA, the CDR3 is TGTGCCAGCAGTGTACAGAGAAACTACCCCGTCGATGAGCAGTTCTTC. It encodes CASSVQRNYPVDEQFF.